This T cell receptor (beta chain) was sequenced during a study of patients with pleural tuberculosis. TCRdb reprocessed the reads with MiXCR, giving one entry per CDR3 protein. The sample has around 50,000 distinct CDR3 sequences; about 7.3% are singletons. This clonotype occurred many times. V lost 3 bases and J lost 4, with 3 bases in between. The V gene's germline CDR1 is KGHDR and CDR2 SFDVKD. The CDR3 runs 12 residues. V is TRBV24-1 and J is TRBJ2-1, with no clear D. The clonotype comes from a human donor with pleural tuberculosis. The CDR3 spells CATSDPYNEQFF. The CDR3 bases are TGTGCCACCAGTGATCCGTACAATGAGCAGTTCTTC.